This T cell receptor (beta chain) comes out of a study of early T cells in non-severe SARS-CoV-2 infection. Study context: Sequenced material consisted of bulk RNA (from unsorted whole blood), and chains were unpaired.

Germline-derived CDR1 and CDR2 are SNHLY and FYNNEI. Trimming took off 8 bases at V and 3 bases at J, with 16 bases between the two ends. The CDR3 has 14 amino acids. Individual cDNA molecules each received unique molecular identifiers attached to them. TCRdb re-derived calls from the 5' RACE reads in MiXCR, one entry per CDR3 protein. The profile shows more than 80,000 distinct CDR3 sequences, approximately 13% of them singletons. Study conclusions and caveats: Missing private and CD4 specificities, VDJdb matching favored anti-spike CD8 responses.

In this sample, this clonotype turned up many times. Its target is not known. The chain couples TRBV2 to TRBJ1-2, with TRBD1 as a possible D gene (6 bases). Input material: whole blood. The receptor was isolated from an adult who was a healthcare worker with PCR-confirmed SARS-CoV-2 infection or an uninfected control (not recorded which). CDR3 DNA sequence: TGTGCCAGCGGTCGCGGAGGACAGTACTATGGCTACACCTTC. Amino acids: CASGRGGQYYGYTF. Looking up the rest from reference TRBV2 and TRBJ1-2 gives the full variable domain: EPEVTQTPSHQVTQMGQEVILRCVPISNHLYFYWYRQILGQKVEFLVSFYNNEISEKSEIFDDQFSVERPDGSNFTLKIRSTKLEDSAMYFCASGRGGQYYGYTFGSGTRLTVV.